This TCR beta chain was sequenced during a study of blood T cells in healthy people across ages. Together with a sample-barcoded 5' primer, a J-beta primer mix was included in a second PCR lasting roughly 6 to 12 cycles. TCRdb passed the 5' RACE reads through MiXCR, listing each CDR3 protein once. Counted here are 1.5 million to 2 million distinct CDR3 sequences, approximately 30% occurring once; the ten biggest clones make up 6.5% to 8.5%. Overall study results and limits: Per-million-T-cell TCR beta diversity fell roughly linearly with age. A strong correlation between TCR beta diversity and naive T cell percentage was seen. Naive CD4+ cell counts and diversity both ran higher in long-lived than in aged donors.

Points on this clonotype: Its antigen is currently unknown.

All donors came from Russia, were Caucasian and healthy, and spanned ages roughly 6 to 100. V was cut by 4 bases and J by 6 bases, with 14 bases left in between. The length of the CDR3 is 14 residues. Germline lookup yields CDR1 MDHEN and CDR2 SYDVKM. The specimen was blood. The receptor was derived from a woman in her thirties in good health. The chain is built from TRBV28 and TRBJ2-3; D may be TRBD2 (5 bases). This CDR3 reads CASSSTRTRDTQYF. CDR3 coding DNA: TGTGCCAGCAGTTCAACTAGGACCCGGGATACGCAGTATTTT.